This T cell receptor (beta chain) emerged from a study of T cells in Graves' hyperthyroidism and ophthalmopathy. Study at large: Peripheral blood sampling occurred at initial diagnosis, before any treatment. Study outcomes and limitations: The model made its ophthalmopathy prediction, and onset followed a median approximately six months later.

Patients were aged 18 to 65, had disease duration under 2 months, and had newly diagnosed hyperthyroidism. Clinicians diagnosed patients from clinical symptoms, serum thyroxine and TRAb, thyroid ultrasound and orbital computed tomography. In germline, CDR1 is LNHDA, CDR2 SQIVND (reference sequence). Trimming left V 5 bases short and J 3 bases short, with 5 bases between. There are 12 residues in the CDR3. RNA transcripts served as the template for amplifying TCR beta CDR3 regions. HTBI primers were employed in a first-round RT-PCR of the TCR CDR3. TCRdb recomputed calls from the multiplex PCR reads with MiXCR, one row per CDR3 protein. The data show around 250,000 distinct CDR3 sequences, with more than 14% seen just once and 10% to 15% held by the top ten. This clonotype was counted ten times or more. Its antigen is undetermined.

The V call is TRBV19, the J call TRBJ1-5; D is unresolved. Specimen: blood. The receptor comes from a woman in her thirties or forties with Graves' hyperthyroidism that later progressed to Graves' ophthalmopathy. The CDR3 is CASSPTNQPQHF. The CDR3 coding sequence is TGTGCCAGTAGTCCGACCAATCAGCCCCAGCATTTT.